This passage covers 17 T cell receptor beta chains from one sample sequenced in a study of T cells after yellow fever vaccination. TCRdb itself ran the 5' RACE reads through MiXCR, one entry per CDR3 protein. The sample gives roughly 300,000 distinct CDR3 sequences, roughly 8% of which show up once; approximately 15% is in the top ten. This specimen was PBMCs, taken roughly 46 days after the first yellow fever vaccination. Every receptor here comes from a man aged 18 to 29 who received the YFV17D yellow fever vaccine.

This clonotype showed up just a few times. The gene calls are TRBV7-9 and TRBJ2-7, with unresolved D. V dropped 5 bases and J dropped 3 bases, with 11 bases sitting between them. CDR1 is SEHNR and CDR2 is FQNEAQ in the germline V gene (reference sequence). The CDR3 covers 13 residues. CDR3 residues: CASSQTGSYEQYV. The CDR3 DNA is TGTGCCAGCAGCCAAACTGGTAGCTACGAGCAGTACGTC.

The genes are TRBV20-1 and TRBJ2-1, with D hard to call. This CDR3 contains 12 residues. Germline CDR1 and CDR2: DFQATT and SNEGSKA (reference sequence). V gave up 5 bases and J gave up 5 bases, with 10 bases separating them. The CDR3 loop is CSAPRYHNEQFF. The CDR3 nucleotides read TGCAGTGCTCCACGGTATCACAATGAGCAGTTCTTC.

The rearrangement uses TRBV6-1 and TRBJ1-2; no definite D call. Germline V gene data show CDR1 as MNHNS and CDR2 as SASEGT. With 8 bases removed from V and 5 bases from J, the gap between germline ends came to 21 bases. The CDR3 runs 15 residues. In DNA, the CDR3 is TGTGCCAGCCTCTGGGCGTTGGGCGGAAAATATGGCTACACCTTC. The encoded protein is CASLWALGGKYGYTF.

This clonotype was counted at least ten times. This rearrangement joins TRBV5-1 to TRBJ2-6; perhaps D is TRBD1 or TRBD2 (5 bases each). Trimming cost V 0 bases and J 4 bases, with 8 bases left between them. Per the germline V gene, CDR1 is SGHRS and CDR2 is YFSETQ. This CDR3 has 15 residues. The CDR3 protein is CASSLDGAGANVLTF. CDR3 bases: TGCGCCAGCAGCTTGGACGGGGCCGGGGCCAACGTCCTGACTTTC.

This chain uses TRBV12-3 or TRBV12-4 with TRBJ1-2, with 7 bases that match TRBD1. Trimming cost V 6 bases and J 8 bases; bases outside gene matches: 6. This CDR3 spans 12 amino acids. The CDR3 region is CASRGQAPGYTF. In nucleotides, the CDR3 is TGTGCCAGCAGAGGACAGGCGCCGGGCTACACCTTC.

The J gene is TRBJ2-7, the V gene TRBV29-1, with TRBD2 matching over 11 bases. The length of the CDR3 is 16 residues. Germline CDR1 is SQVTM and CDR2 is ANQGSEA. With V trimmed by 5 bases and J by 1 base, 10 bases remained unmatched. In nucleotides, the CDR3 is TGCAGCGTTATGCCTTTAGCGGGGGGGCTGTCCTACGAGCAGTACTTC. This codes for CSVMPLAGGLSYEQYF.

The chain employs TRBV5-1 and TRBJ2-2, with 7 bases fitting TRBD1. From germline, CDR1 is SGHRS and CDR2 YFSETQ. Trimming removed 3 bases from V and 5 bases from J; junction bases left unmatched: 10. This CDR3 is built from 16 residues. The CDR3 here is CASSSPQGQRTGELFF. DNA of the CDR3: TGCGCCAGCAGCTCGCCACAGGGGCAACGGACCGGGGAGCTGTTTTTT.

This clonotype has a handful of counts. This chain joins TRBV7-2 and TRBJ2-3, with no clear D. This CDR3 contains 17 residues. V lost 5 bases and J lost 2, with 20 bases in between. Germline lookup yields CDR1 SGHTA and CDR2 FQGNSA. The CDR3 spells CASSLQLLGGLTDTQYF. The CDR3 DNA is TGTGCCAGCAGCCTGCAGCTTTTGGGCGGTCTCACAGATACGCAGTATTTT. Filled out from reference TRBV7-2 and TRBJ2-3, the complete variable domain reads GAGVSQSPSNKVTEKGKDVELRCDPISGHTALYWYRQSLGQGLEFLIYFQGNSAPDKSGLPSDRFSAERTGGSVSTLTIQRTQQEDSAVYLCASSLQLLGGLTDTQYFGPGTRLTVL.

CDR3 amino acids: CRARGQPYEQYV. CDR3 nucleotide sequence: TGCAGGGCGAGGGGGCAGCCCTACGAGCAGTACGTC. This chain uses TRBV29-1 with TRBJ2-7; 7 bases line up with TRBD1. The CDR3 contains 12 residues. Per germline, CDR1 SQVTM and CDR2 ANQGSEA.

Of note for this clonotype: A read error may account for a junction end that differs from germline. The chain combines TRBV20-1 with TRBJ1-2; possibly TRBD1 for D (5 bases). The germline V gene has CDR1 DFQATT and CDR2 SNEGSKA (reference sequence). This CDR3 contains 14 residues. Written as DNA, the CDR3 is TGCAGTGCTCGAGACAGTCGATACCTACATGGCTACACCTTC. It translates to CSARDSRYLHGYTF.

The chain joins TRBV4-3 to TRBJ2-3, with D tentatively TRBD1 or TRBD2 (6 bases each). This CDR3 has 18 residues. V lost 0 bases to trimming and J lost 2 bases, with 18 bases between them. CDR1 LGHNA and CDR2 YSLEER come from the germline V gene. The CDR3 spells CASSQEMVTGATTDTQYF. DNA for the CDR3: TGCGCCAGCAGCCAAGAAATGGTGACGGGGGCAACCACAGATACGCAGTATTTT.

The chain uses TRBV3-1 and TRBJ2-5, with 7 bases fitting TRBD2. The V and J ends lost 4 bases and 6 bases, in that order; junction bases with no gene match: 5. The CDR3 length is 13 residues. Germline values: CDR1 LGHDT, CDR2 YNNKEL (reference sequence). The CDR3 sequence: CASSRPGLQTQYF. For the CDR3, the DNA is TGTGCCAGCAGCCGACCGGGACTACAGACCCAGTACTTC.

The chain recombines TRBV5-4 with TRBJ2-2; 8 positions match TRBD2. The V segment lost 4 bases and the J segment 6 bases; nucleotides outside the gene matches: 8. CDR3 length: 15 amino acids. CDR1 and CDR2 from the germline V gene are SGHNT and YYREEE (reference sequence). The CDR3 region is CASSPVAGSAGELFF. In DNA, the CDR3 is TGTGCCAGCAGCCCAGTAGCGGGGTCGGCCGGGGAGCTGTTTTTT.

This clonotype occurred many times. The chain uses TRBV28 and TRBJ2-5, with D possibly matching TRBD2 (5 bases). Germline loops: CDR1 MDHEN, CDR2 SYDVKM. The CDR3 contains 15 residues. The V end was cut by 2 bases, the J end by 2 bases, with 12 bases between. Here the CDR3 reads CASSLGGRQQETQYF. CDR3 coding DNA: TGTGCCAGCAGTTTAGGAGGACGGCAGCAAGAGACCCAGTACTTC.

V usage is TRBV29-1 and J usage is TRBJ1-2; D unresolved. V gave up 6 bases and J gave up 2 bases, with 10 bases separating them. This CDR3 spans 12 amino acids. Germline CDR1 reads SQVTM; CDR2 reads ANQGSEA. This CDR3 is CSVGRANYGYTF. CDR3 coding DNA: TGCAGCGTAGGAAGGGCGAACTATGGCTACACCTTC.

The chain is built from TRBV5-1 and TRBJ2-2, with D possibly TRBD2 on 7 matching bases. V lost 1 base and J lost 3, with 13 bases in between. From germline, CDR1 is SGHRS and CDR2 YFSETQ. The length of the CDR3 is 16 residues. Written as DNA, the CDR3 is TGCGCCAGCAGCTTGAGTCGGGGGGCGGACACCGGGGAGCTGTTTTTT. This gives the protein CASSLSRGADTGELFF.

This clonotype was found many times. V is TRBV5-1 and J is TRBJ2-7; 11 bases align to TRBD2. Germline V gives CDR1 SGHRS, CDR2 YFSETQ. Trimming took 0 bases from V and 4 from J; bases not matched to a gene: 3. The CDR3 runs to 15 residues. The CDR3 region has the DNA TGCGCCAGCAGCTTGGCTAGCGGGGGGTTATACGAGCAGTACGTC. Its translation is CASSLASGGLYEQYV.